Below are 10 T cell receptor beta chains sequenced from a single sample in a study of T cells in Graves' hyperthyroidism and ophthalmopathy. Authors of the study amplified TCR beta CDR3 regions from RNA transcripts. First-round RT-PCR targeting the TCR CDR3 was performed with the HTBI primer set. Each CDR3 protein gets one entry after TCRdb re-called the multiplex PCR reads with MiXCR. Of about 740,000 distinct CDR3 sequences in the sample, 11% to 15% were seen once. Sequencing input: blood. Receptors were obtained from a woman younger than 35 with Graves' hyperthyroidism.

This clonotype was detected many times. The rearrangement joins TRBV27 to TRBJ2-1; possible D gene TRBD1, 5 bases. Trimming left V 6 bases short and J 10 bases short, with 28 bases between. The CDR3 length is 17 residues. Germline CDR1 is MNHEY and CDR2 is SMNVEV (reference sequence). The CDR3 protein is CASSLRVSRVGLGEQFF. CDR3 nucleotides: TGTGCCAGCAGCCTCCGCGTCAGCAGGGTTGGCTTAGGAGAGCAGTTCTTC.

This clonotype was counted at least ten times. V is TRBV28 and J is TRBJ2-3; 11 bases agree with TRBD1. The CDR3 is made up of 15 amino acids. Germline CDR1 MDHEN, CDR2 SYDVKM. The junction had 5 bases not matched to a gene; V was cut back by 3 bases and J by 6 bases. In nucleotides, the CDR3 is TGTGCCAGCAGTTTGGGACAGGGGGGAACGGATACGCAGTATTTT. It is translated as CASSLGQGGTDTQYF.

This clonotype has only a few counts. This rearrangement joins TRBV7-9 to TRBJ2-1; TRBD1 aligns across 7 bases. V shed 5 bases, J shed 9 bases, and the junction held 10 bases outside the gene matches. CDR1 is SEHNR and CDR2 is FQNEAQ in the germline V gene (reference sequence). This CDR3 has 14 amino acids. DNA of the CDR3: TGTGCCAGCAGCCCCAGGACAGGTCCAGGTGAGCAGTTCTTC. Residues: CASSPRTGPGEQFF. Combining the CDR3 with reference TRBV7-9 and TRBJ2-1 gives the whole variable domain DTGVSQNPRHKITKRGQNVTFRCDPISEHNRLYWYRQTLGQGPEFLTYFQNEAQLEKSRLLSDRFSAERPKGSFSTLEIQRTEQGDSAMYLCASSPRTGPGEQFFGPGTRLTVL.

This clonotype was seen repeatedly, ten times or more. The chain uses TRBV2 and TRBJ1-2, with unresolved D. Looked up from germline, CDR1 is SNHLY and CDR2 is FYNNEI. V was shortened by 3 bases and J by 0 bases, with 11 bases between the two germline ends. The CDR3 is 15 amino acids. The DNA of the CDR3 is TGTGCCAGCAGTGATGGTGCAGTTACTAACTATGGCTACACCTTC. Its translation: CASSDGAVTNYGYTF.

The chain combines TRBV28 with TRBJ1-2, with 10 bases fitting TRBD1. Germline V CDR1 and CDR2: MDHEN, SYDVKM. J gave up 4 bases and V 5 bases, and 4 bases lay outside the gene matches. The CDR3 loop spans 14 amino acids. In nucleotides, the CDR3 is TGTGCCAGCAGTGAGACAGGGGGCGGCTATGGCTACACCTTC. Amino acids: CASSETGGGYGYTF.

This clonotype was recorded many times. The chain carries TRBV2 and TRBJ1-1; unclear D gene. The length of the CDR3 is 13 residues. V lost 7 bases, J lost 4 bases, and 13 bases lay in between. Germline assignment: CDR1 SNHLY and CDR2 FYNNEI. CDR3 loop: CASKPRVATEAFF. The CDR3 nucleotides read TGTGCCAGCAAACCCCGGGTGGCCACTGAAGCTTTCTTT. Supplemented by reference TRBV2 and TRBJ1-1, the full variable domain reads EPEVTQTPSHQVTQMGQEVILRCVPISNHLYFYWYRQILGQKVEFLVSFYNNEISEKSEIFDDQFSVERPDGSNFTLKIRSTKLEDSAMYFCASKPRVATEAFFGQGTRLTVV.

This clonotype was seen ten or more times. The chain is built from TRBV20-1 and TRBJ2-5; unclear D gene. The V gene lost 3 bases and the J gene lost 5 bases, with 7 bases spanning the gap. CDR1 is DFQATT, CDR2 SNEGSKA, per germline (reference sequence). The CDR3 has 11 amino acids. This CDR3 is CSARLYETQYF. CDR3 DNA sequence: TGCAGTGCTAGGTTATACGAGACCCAGTACTTC.

The V gene is TRBV6-6, the J gene TRBJ2-6; D may be TRBD1 (5 bases). Trimming stripped 0 bases from V and 2 bases from J, with 11 bases between. This CDR3 has 17 residues. Germline V gene sequence: CDR1 MNHNY, CDR2 SVGAGI (reference sequence). CDR3 protein: CASSYSIGRAGANVLTF. In DNA form, the CDR3 reads TGTGCCAGCAGTTACTCGATCGGCAGGGCTGGGGCCAACGTCCTGACTTTC.

The rearrangement uses TRBV29-1 and TRBJ2-7; 9 bases are shared with TRBD2. The CDR3 is made up of 18 amino acids. V dropped 0 bases and J dropped 2; count of bases not matched to a gene: 14. Germline CDR1 reads SQVTM; CDR2 reads ANQGSEA. The chain's CDR3 is CSVEEPAGGSLGAYEQYF. DNA of the CDR3: TGCAGCGTTGAAGAACCAGCGGGAGGCTCCCTGGGAGCCTACGAGCAGTACTTC.

To note about this clonotype: At one of its ends the junction is not consistent with the germline gene, which may arise from a read error. This chain connects TRBV7-9 to TRBJ2-1; 13 nucleotides line up with TRBD2. Germline V lookup: CDR1 SEHNR, CDR2 FQNEAQ (reference sequence). This CDR3 is built from 17 residues. This CDR3 is CASSSGLAGASYNKQFF. CDR3 sequence (DNA): TGTGCCAGCAGCTCCGGACTAGCGGGAGCTTCCTACAATAAGCAGTTCTTC.